Listed here is a single T cell receptor (beta chain). The data stem from a study of blood T cell repertoires in COVID-19. As for the study in general: Researchers got acute and convalescent COVID-19 samples from the United States, Italy and Spain. PBMCs, B-cell-depleted T cells, or T cells were the source of the cDNA or gDNA that made up the material.

Per the original data handling: Cell counts per sample came from amplifying reference gene primers. Using immunoSEQ multiplex PCR, the repertoire was profiled, and TCRdb retains in-frame clones only, with some absent. The V and J calls and clone size were taken over from that table, and D and trimming were inferred from the DNA. The profile shows about 120,000 clones, more than 60% of them singletons. V lost 0 bases, J lost 2 bases, and 12 bases stayed unmatched. CDR1 and CDR2 from the germline V gene are SGHVS and FNYEAQ. The CDR3 sequence is 18 residues long. The source is a man in his 70s with acute or convalescent COVID-19. V is TRBV7-6 and J is TRBJ2-5, with 7 positions matching TRBD2. The specimen sequenced was peripheral blood. The CDR3 loop reads CASSLASAGTITQETQYF. In nucleotides, the CDR3 is TGTGCCAGCAGCTTAGCTTCAGCGGGGACCATCACACAAGAGACCCAGTACTTC.